This TCR beta chain was recorded in a study of T cells in Graves' hyperthyroidism and ophthalmopathy. Diagnoses were made from clinical symptoms, serum measures (thyroxine and TRAb), thyroid ultrasound and orbital computed tomography. TCR beta CDR3 region amplification was performed from RNA transcripts. A first-round RT-PCR of the TCR CDR3 used the HTBI primer set. Using its own MiXCR run on the multiplex PCR reads, TCRdb lists one record per CDR3 protein. The sample shows 600,000 to 700,000 distinct CDR3 sequences, about 45% of them seen only once. This clonotype appeared a single time. The receptor comes from an adult man with Graves' disease, either hyperthyroidism or ophthalmopathy (not recorded which). The sequenced sample was peripheral blood or thyroid tissue (not recorded which).

This CDR3 is CSVGGGTGDTIYF. The CDR3 nucleotides read TGCAGCGTTGGAGGTGGGACAGGTGACACCATATATTTT. This chain uses TRBV29-1 with TRBJ1-3; TRBD1 aligns across 8 bases. The CDR3 runs 13 residues. The V gene's germline CDR1 is SQVTM and CDR2 ANQGSEA. Trimming cost V 4 bases and J 8 bases; bases outside gene matches: 7.